The source of this T cell receptor beta chain is a study of T cell responses to AZD1222 COVID-19 vaccine. General observations from the study: Increases in Spike-specific TCR breadth and depth were seen after two AZD1222 doses.

The protocol was immunoSEQ multiplex PCR, while the TCRdb copy is restricted to in-frame clones and leaves out a portion. Of 150,000 to 200,000 clones listed, approximately 92% are singletons. In regard to this clone: Its target is not known.

This TCR came from an adult who received the MenACWY meningococcal vaccine as a control. Sequencing was performed on peripheral blood, taken 28 days after the second dose of the MenACWY control vaccine.

The CDR3 bases are TGTGCCAGCAGTTACGGCACAGGTCGGAGGGAAAAACTGTTTTTT. Protein product: CASSYGTGRREKLFF. The V gene is TRBV6-5, the J gene TRBJ1-4, with D tentatively TRBD1 (5 bases). Per the germline V gene, CDR1 is MNHEY and CDR2 is SVGAGI. Trimming took off 2 bases at V and 8 bases at J, with 15 bases between the two ends. CDR3 length equals 15 residues.